This T cell receptor (beta chain) emerged from a study of blood T cells in healthy people across ages. There are 13 residues in the CDR3. Looked up from germline, CDR1 is SGDLS and CDR2 is YYNGEE. Between the trimmed V and J ends, which lost 2 bases and 2 bases, there was a span of 8 bases. Overall study results and limits: The study lacked donor CMV status, which possibly confounded expanded clonotype changes.

A second PCR of about 7 to 12 cycles used a sample-barcoded 5' primer and a J-beta primer mix. Template switching added a 12-random-nucleotide identifier to every cDNA molecule. Via MiXCR, TCRdb re-called the 5' RACE reads, giving one row per CDR3 protein. The data show some 640,000 distinct CDR3 sequences, less than 35% seen once. This clonotype was detected many times. Its antigen is currently unknown. The chain has TRBV9 and TRBJ2-7; the D is unclear. The TCR originated in a woman of 80 years or more in good health. Sequencing was carried out using blood. The chain's CDR3 is CASSVGGTYEQYF. The DNA of the CDR3 is TGTGCCAGCAGCGTGGGCGGAACCTACGAGCAGTACTTC.